A selection of T cell receptor beta chains follows, all from one sample in a study of T-cell memory formation after mild COVID-19. TCRdb re-derived calls from the 5' RACE reads in MiXCR, one entry per CDR3 protein. The sample has some 340,000 distinct CDR3 sequences, over 10% seen once. The sequenced material came from PBMCs or a T cell subset sorted from them (not recorded which). The receptors stem from a young man who had mild COVID-19 (a few samples of this study predate the infection). Cell type and time point are not known. CDR3s include the opening cysteine and the closing phenylalanine or tryptophan. The order of the fields is J gene, V gene, D gene, clone size, CDR3 protein, CDR3 DNA. D genes are given only for firm matches. Size tells how often a clone was seen (once, few, many) or the class of an expanded clone, and some rows leave it out.

TRBJ2-2 | TRBV10-3 | NA | NA | CASAGDTNTGELFF | TGTGCCTCGGCCGGGGACACGAACACCGGGGAGCTGTTTTTT
TRBJ1-5 | TRBV6-2/TRBV6-3 | NA | NA | CASSYSKVQPQHF | TGTGCCAGCAGTTACTCGAAAGTGCAGCCCCAGCATTTT
TRBJ2-7 | TRBV29-1 | NA | many | CSVEVPASYEQYF | TGCAGCGTTGAAGTACCGGCAAGCTACGAGCAGTACTTC
TRBJ2-3 | TRBV4-1 | NA | few | CASSHIPDTDTQYF | TGCGCCAGCAGCCATATTCCCGACACAGATACGCAGTATTTT
TRBJ2-7 | TRBV6-5 | NA | NA | CASSYPGTLNEQYF | TGTGCCAGCAGTTATCCCGGGACTCTGAACGAGCAGTACTTC
TRBJ2-2 | TRBV29-1 | TRBD1 | few | CSVDSGGPGELFF | TGCAGCGTTGACTCAGGGGGTCCCGGGGAGCTGTTTTTT
TRBJ2-5 | TRBV11-2 | NA | many | CASSLDGPSQTQYF | TGTGCCAGCAGCTTAGACGGACCCTCTCAGACCCAGTACTTC
TRBJ2-5 | TRBV7-9 | NA | many | CASSLVILGLGETQYF | TGTGCCAGCAGCTTAGTCATCCTCGGGTTAGGAGAGACCCAGTACTTC
TRBJ1-1 | TRBV20-1 | NA | few | CSARTGYTEAFF | TGCAGTGCTAGAACAGGGTACACTGAAGCTTTCTTT
TRBJ2-1 | TRBV7-9 | NA | few | CASTSGAYNEQFF | TGTGCCAGCACATCAGGGGCCTACAATGAGCAGTTCTTC
TRBJ2-3 | TRBV10-3 | NA | few | CATQGPTDTQYF | TGTGCCACCCAGGGGCCAACAGATACGCAGTATTTT
TRBJ1-6 | TRBV5-1 | NA | NA | CASSLGNSYNSPLHF | TGCGCCAGCAGCTTGGGGAATTCCTATAATTCACCCCTCCACTTT
TRBJ2-2 | TRBV5-1 | NA | few | CASNPRTDDTGELFF | TGCGCCAGCAACCCCAGGACAGATGACACCGGGGAGCTGTTTTTT
TRBJ2-1 | TRBV7-6 | NA | many | CASRLNPRDRLAVNNEQFF | TGTGCCAGCAGACTGAACCCGCGGGATAGGTTGGCCGTAAACAATGAGCAGTTCTTC
TRBJ2-1 | TRBV7-3 | TRBD2 | few | CASSPRLAGRGEQFF | TGTGCCAGCAGCCCTCGGTTAGCGGGGAGAGGCGAGCAGTTCTTC
TRBJ1-6 | TRBV4-1 | TRBD1 | many | CASSQTPGQGSSYNSPLHF | TGCGCCAGCAGCCAAACACCGGGACAGGGGAGCTCCTATAATTCACCCCTCCACTTT
TRBJ2-5 | TRBV12-3/TRBV12-4 | NA | many | CASAEKETQYF | TGTGCCAGCGCAGAAAAAGAGACCCAGTACTTC
TRBJ2-1 | TRBV7-9 | NA | few | CASSLEVAGREQFF | TGTGCCAGCAGCTTAGAGGTGGCGGGGCGTGAGCAGTTCTTC
TRBJ1-1 | TRBV19 | NA | NA | CASSIDRGFPEAFF | TGTGCCAGTAGTATAGACAGGGGATTCCCTGAAGCTTTCTTT
TRBJ1-1 | TRBV29-1 | NA | few | CSGEQGSTEAFF | TGCAGCGGGGAGCAGGGTAGCACTGAAGCTTTCTTT
TRBJ2-1 | TRBV5-6 | NA | few | CASSSRVSSYNEQFF | TGTGCCAGCAGCTCGAGGGTAAGCTCCTACAATGAGCAGTTCTTC
TRBJ1-5 | TRBV7-2 | NA | few | CASSFDQYQPQHF | TGTGCCAGCAGCTTTGACCAGTATCAGCCCCAGCATTTT
TRBJ2-5 | TRBV23-1 | NA | few | CASPSNEGVSETQYF | TGCGCCAGTCCGTCTAACGAGGGTGTTTCGGAGACCCAGTACTTC
TRBJ2-7 | TRBV4-1 | NA | NA | CASSQPAGRFSSYEQYF | TGCGCCAGCAGCCAACCGGCGGGACGGTTTAGCTCCTACGAGCAGTACTTC
TRBJ1-5 | TRBV6-2/TRBV6-3 | NA | NA | CASTRFNQPQHF | TGTGCCAGCACTCGATTCAATCAGCCCCAGCATTTT
TRBJ2-4 | TRBV4-2 | NA | NA | CASSPEAKNIQYF | TGTGCCAGCAGCCCAGAGGCCAAAAACATTCAGTACTTC
TRBJ2-7 | TRBV6-5 | NA | NA | CASSYSPQSSYEQYF | TGTGCCAGCAGTTACTCGCCCCAAAGCTCCTACGAGCAGTACTTC
TRBJ1-5 | TRBV7-2 | NA | NA | CASSPAQGNQPQHF | TGTGCCAGCAGCCCCGCTCAGGGGAATCAGCCCCAGCATTTT
TRBJ2-5 | TRBV6-2/TRBV6-3 | NA | NA | CASTTGTRGTQYF | TGTGCCAGCACCACGGGGACGCGGGGGACCCAGTACTTC
TRBJ2-5 | TRBV4-3 | NA | few | CASSQDSAGSLQETQYF | TGCGCCAGCAGCCAAGATTCGGCAGGGTCGCTCCAAGAGACCCAGTACTTC
TRBJ2-4 | TRBV5-1 | NA | few | CASSFGGDGIQYF | TGCGCCAGCAGCTTCGGAGGGGACGGCATTCAGTACTTC
TRBJ2-3 | TRBV12-3/TRBV12-4 | TRBD2 | few | CASSASGLLTDTQYF | TGTGCCAGCAGTGCCTCGGGACTACTGACAGATACGCAGTATTTT
TRBJ2-5 | TRBV24-1 | TRBD1 | NA | CATSTLDRVQETQYF | TGTGCCACCAGTACACTGGACAGGGTTCAAGAGACCCAGTACTTC
TRBJ2-7 | TRBV5-4 | NA | NA | CASSSTNPYEQYF | TGTGCCAGCAGCTCGACAAATCCCTACGAGCAGTACTTC
TRBJ2-1 | TRBV5-1 | NA | NA | CASSLEGGPPYNEQFF | TGCGCCAGCAGCTTGGAGGGGGGGCCTCCCTACAATGAGCAGTTCTTC
TRBJ2-5 | TRBV27 | NA | few | CASSTRYQETQYF | TGTGCCAGCAGTACGAGGTACCAAGAGACCCAGTACTTC
TRBJ2-7 | TRBV10-3 | TRBD2 | NA | CAISVSGGTYEQYF | TGTGCCATCAGTGTTAGCGGGGGGACCTACGAGCAGTACTTC
TRBJ2-3 | TRBV5-1 | NA | NA | CASSSGTVQDTQYF | TGCGCCAGCAGCTCCGGGACCGTGCAGGATACGCAGTATTTT
TRBJ1-1 | TRBV7-2 | NA | few | CASSLPSSQFPTEAFF | TGTGCCAGCAGCTTGCCGTCCTCGCAATTTCCCACTGAAGCTTTCTTT
TRBJ2-1 | TRBV5-1 | NA | NA | CASSSSSGLLYNEQFF | TGCGCCAGCAGCTCCTCTTCAGGGTTGTTGTACAATGAGCAGTTCTTC
TRBJ1-1 | TRBV5-6 | NA | NA | CASSRVPSMNTEAFF | TGTGCCAGCAGCAGGGTTCCTTCAATGAACACTGAAGCTTTCTTT
TRBJ2-6 | TRBV10-3 | NA | NA | CAISEERKGRGANVLTF | TGTGCCATCAGTGAGGAGCGAAAGGGGCGTGGGGCCAACGTCCTGACTTTC
TRBJ2-5 | TRBV5-1 | TRBD1 | once | CASSLHLFRDRYQETQYF | TGCGCCAGCAGCTTGCACCTCTTTCGGGACAGATACCAAGAGACCCAGTACTTC
TRBJ1-1 | TRBV4-1 | NA | few | CASSQDRAGEAFF | TGCGCCAGCAGCCAAGATCGGGCAGGGGAAGCTTTCTTT
TRBJ2-1 | TRBV20-1 | TRBD1 | NA | CSARDLPGQGGYNEQFF | TGCAGTGCTAGAGACCTACCGGGACAGGGAGGCTACAATGAGCAGTTCTTC